This T cell receptor beta chain was obtained from a study of cytomegalovirus exposure and HLA in healthy donors. Sequenced by immunoSEQ multiplex PCR; TCRdb stores in-frame clones only, minus some. Of more than 95,000 clones in the sample, around 88% were seen once. The CDR3 length is 16 residues. Between the trimmed V and J ends, which lost 5 bases and 0 bases, there was a span of 17 bases. Per the germline V gene, CDR1 is SGHAT and CDR2 is FQNNGV. Separate from the approximately 670-subject first cohort was the roughly 130-subject validation cohort, to which the donors belonged. Regarding this clone: The antigen is unknown.

Whole-study results and caveats: Reportedly, diagnosis of cytomegalovirus status by the classifier showed high specificity and sensitivity. In the roughly 130 validation repertoires, a later analysis found that first-cohort TCR clusters tended to co-occur.

The origin of this receptor is a man aged 18 to 29 in good health and CMV-seronegative. The sequenced sample was PBMCs. V gene TRBV11-2 combines with J gene TRBJ2-7; perhaps TRBD1 as D (5 bases). The CDR3: CASSETQASGSYEQYF. In DNA form, the CDR3 reads TGTGCCAGCAGCGAAACACAGGCCTCGGGCTCCTACGAGCAGTACTTC.